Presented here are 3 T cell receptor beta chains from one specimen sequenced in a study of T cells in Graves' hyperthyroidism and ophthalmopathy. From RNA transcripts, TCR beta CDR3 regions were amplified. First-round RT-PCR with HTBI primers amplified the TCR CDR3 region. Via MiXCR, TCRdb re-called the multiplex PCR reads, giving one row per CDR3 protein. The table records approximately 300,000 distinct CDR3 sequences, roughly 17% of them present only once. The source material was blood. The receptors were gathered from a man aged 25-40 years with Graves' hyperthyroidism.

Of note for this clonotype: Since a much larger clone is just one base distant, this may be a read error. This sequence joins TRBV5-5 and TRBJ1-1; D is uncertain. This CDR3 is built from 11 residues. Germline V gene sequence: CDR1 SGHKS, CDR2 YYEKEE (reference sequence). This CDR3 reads CASSLEVEALF. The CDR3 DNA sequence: TGTGCCAGCAGCTTGGAGGTTGAAGCTCTCTTT. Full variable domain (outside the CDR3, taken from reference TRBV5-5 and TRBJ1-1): DAGVTQSPTHLIKTRGQQVTLRCSPISGHKSVSWYQQVLGQGPQFIFQYYEKEERGRGNFPDRFSARQFPNYSSELNVNALLLGDSALYLCASSLEVEALFGQGTRLTVV.

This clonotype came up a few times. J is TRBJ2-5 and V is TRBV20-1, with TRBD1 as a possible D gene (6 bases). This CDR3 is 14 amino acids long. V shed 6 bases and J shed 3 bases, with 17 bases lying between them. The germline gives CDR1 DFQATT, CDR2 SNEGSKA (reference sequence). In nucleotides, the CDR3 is TGCAGTGCGACTCCACAGGGACGGGAAGAGACCCAGTACTTC. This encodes CSATPQGREETQYF.

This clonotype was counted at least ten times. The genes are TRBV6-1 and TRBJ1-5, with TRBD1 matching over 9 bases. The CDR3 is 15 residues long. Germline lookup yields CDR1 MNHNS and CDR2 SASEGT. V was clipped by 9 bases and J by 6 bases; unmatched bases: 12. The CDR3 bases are TGTGCCAGTCTACTATTGGACAGGGGCGGTCAGCCCCAGCATTTT. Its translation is CASLLLDRGGQPQHF.